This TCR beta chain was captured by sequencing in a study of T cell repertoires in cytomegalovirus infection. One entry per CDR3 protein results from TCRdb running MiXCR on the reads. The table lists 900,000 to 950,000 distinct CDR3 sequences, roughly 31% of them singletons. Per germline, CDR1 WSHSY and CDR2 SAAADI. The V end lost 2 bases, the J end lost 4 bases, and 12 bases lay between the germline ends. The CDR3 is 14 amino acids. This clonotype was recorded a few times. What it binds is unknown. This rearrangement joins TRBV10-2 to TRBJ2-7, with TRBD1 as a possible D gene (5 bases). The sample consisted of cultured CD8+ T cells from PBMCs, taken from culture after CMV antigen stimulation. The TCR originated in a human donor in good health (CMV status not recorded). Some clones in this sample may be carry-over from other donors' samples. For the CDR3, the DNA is TGCGCCAGCAGTGAGCTCCAGGGTTTGTACGAGCAGTACTTC. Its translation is CASSELQGLYEQYF.